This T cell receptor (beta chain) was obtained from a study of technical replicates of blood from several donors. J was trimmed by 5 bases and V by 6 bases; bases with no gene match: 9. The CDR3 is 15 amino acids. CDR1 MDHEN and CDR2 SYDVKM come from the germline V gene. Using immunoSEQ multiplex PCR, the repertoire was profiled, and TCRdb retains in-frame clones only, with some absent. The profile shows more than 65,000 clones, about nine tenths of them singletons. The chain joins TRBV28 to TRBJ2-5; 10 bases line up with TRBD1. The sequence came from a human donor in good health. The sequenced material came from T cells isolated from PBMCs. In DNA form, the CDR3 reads TGTGCCAGCAGCAAAGTACCGGGACAGGGGGAGACCCAGTACTTC. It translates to CASSKVPGQGETQYF.